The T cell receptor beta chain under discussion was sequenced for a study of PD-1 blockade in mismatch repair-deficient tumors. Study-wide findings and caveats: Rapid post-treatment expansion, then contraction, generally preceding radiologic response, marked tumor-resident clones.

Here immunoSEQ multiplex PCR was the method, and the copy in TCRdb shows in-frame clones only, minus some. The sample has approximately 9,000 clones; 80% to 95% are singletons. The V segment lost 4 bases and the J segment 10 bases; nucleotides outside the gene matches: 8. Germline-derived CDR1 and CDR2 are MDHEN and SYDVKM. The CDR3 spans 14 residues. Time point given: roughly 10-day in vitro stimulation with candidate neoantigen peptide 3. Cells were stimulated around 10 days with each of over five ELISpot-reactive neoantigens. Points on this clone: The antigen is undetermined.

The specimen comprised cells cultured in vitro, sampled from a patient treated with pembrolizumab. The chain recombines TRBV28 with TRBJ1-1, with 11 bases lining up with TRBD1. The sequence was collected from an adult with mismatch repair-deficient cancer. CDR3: CASSWTGGRGGAFF. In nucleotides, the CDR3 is TGTGCCAGCAGTTGGACAGGGGGCCGGGGGGGAGCTTTCTTT.